This TCR beta chain was sequenced for a study of T cell changes during pregnancy in multiple sclerosis. TCRdb's table, derived via immunoSEQ multiplex PCR, lists solely in-frame clones and lacks some. Of tens of thousands of clones listed, around 93% are singletons. The germline V gene encodes CDR1 SEHNR and CDR2 FQNEAQ (reference sequence). V dropped 2 bases and J dropped 2 bases, with 7 bases sitting between them. This CDR3 has 14 amino acids. This sequence was found in a female donor with multiple sclerosis, enrolled in a pregnancy study. The chain uses TRBV7-9 and TRBJ1-3, with D uncertain. Specimen: peripheral blood, collected in the second trimester of pregnancy. CDR3 region: CASSLSLTGNTIYF. CDR3 in DNA: TGTGCCAGCAGCTTAAGCCTCACTGGAAACACCATATATTTT.